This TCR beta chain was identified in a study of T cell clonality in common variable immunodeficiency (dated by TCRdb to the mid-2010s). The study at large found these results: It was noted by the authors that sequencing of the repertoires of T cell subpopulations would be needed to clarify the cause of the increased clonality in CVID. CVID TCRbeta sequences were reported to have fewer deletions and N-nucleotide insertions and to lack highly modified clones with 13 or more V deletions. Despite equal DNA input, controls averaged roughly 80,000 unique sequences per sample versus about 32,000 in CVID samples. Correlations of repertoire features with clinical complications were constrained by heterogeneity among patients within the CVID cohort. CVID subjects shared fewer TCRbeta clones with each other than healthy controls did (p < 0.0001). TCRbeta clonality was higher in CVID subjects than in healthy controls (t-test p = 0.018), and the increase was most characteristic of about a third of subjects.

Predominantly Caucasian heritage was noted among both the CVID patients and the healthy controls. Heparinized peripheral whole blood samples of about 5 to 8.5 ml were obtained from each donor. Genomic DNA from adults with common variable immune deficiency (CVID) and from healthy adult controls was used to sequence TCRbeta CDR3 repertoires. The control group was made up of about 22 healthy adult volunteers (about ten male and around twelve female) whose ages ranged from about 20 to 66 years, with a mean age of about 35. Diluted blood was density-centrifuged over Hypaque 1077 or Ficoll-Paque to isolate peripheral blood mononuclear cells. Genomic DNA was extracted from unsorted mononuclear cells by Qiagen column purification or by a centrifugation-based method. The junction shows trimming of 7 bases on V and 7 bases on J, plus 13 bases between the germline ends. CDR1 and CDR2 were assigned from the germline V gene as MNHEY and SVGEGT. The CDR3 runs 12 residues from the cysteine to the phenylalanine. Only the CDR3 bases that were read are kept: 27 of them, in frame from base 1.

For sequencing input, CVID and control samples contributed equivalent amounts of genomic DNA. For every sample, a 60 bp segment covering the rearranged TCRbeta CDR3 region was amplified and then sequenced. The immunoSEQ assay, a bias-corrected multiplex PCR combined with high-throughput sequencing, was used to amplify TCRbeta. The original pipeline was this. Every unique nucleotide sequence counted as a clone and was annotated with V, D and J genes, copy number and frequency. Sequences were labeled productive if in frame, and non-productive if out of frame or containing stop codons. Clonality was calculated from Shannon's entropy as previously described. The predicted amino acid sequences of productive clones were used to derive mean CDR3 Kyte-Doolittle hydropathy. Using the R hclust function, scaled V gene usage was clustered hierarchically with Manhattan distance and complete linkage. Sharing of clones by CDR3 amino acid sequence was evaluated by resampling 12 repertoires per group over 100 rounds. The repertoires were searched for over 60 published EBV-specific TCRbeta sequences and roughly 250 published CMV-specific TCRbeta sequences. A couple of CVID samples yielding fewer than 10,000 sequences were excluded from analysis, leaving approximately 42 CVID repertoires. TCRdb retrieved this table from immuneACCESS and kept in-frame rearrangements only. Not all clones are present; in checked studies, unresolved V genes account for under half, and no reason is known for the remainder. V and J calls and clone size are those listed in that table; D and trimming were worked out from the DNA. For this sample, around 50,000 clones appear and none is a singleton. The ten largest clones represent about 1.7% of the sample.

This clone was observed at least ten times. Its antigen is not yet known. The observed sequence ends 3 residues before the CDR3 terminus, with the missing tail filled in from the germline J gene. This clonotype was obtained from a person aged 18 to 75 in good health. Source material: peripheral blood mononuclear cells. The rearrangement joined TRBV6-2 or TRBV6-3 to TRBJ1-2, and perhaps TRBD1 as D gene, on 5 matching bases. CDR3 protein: CASTPLRGGYTF. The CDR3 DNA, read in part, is TGTGCCAGCACCCCACTGAGGGGTGGC.